This TCR beta chain comes out of a study of blood T cell repertoires in COVID-19. The data were produced by immunoSEQ multiplex PCR, yet TCRdb's version contains in-frame clones alone and is incomplete. Of about 220,000 clones listed, about nine tenths are singletons. CDR1 and CDR2 (germline): MNHEY, SMNVEV (reference sequence). The V end was cut by 0 bases, the J end by 4 bases, with 9 bases between. This CDR3 contains 14 residues. The sample taken for sequencing was PBMCs or T cells enriched from blood (not recorded which). The source is a woman aged 40-49 years with acute COVID-19. The chain carries TRBV27 and TRBJ1-2, with TRBD1 as a possible D gene (5 bases). The CDR3 region is CASSLSKGIYGYTF. The CDR3 nucleotides read TGTGCCAGCAGTTTATCGAAGGGGATCTATGGCTACACCTTC.